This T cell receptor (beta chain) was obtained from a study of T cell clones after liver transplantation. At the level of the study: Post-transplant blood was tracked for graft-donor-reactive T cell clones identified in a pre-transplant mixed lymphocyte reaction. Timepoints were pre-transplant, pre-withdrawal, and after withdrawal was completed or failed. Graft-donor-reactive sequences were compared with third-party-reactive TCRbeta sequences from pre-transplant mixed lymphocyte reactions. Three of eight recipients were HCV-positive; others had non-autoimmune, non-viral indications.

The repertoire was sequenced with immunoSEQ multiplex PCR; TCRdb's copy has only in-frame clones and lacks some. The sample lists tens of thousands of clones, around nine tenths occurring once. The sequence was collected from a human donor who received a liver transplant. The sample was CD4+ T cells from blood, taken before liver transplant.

The CDR3 DNA is TGTGCCAGCAGTTTCGAGGGGATGAGCTCCTACAATGAGCAGTTCTTC. Translated: CASSFEGMSSYNEQFF. The chain carries TRBV27 and TRBJ2-1, with D perhaps TRBD1 or TRBD2 (5 bases each). V was clipped by 3 bases and J by 0 bases, with 12 bases between them. Germline CDR1 and CDR2: MNHEY and SMNVEV (reference sequence). The CDR3 extends over 16 amino acids.